This record covers a single T cell receptor beta chain. Its specificity is unknown. This entry is derived from a study of PD-1 blockade in classical Hodgkin lymphoma. Study context: Intravenous nivolumab at 3 mg/kg was given to patients every 2 weeks. Broader study findings: Individuals initiating nivolumab under 1 year after ASCT were excluded. When set against healthy donors, newly diagnosed patients were reported to show lower baseline TCR diversity. Sources of repertoire differences remain undefined, possibly disease activity or prior therapy.

TCRdb's table, derived via immunoSEQ multiplex PCR, lists solely in-frame clones and lacks some. Of some 20,000 clones in the sample, 80% are singletons; the top ten hold around 22%. The time point here: cycle 4 day 1 (C4D1), after more than 5 weeks of nivolumab. After autologous stem cell transplantation all patients relapsed, and prior brentuximab vedotin exposure differed between cohorts. V lost 5 bases to trimming and J lost 0 bases, with 19 bases between them. The germline V gene has CDR1 LNHDA and CDR2 SQIVND (reference sequence). CDR3 length: 17 residues. This sequence was found in a human donor with classical Hodgkin lymphoma. This chain uses TRBV19 with TRBJ1-1; TRBD1 might be the D (5 bases). Sequenced here: peripheral blood mononuclear cells (PBMCs), sampled before the fourth cycle of nivolumab. The CDR3 region is CASSRSWEGIMNTEAFF. The CDR3 DNA reads TGTGCCAGTAGTCGCTCATGGGAGGGGATCATGAACACTGAAGCTTTCTTT.